These 23 T cell receptor beta chains originate from one sample sequenced in a study of human T cells and chemical hapten exposure. The sample's time point: patch test 1, 2 weeks after DPC sensitization. Treatment specified: therapeutic diphenylcyclopropenone sensitization with weekly scalp DPC. MiXCR, run by TCRdb on the RACE reads, gives a single entry per CDR3 protein. The data contain about 120,000 distinct CDR3 sequences, approximately 13% of them singletons. The sample was whole blood, taken in connection with sensitization to the hapten diphenylcyclopropenone (DPC). Every receptor here comes from a man aged 18 to 30 with alopecia areata. Some clones in this sample may be carry-over from other donors' samples.

This clonotype appeared many times. The CDR3 nucleotides are TGTGCCAGCAGCGCTAGGGTCTCCCTGCGACTAGCGGTCAGCACAGATACGCAGTATTTT. Its translation is CASSARVSLRLAVSTDTQYF. V is TRBV9 and J is TRBJ2-3, with TRBD2 identical over 9 bases. J was trimmed by 0 bases and V by 3 bases; bases with no gene match: 17. This CDR3 region has 20 residues. Germline values: CDR1 SGDLS, CDR2 YYNGEE.

The chain is built from TRBV20-1 and TRBJ2-3; weak D call: TRBD2 (6 bases). Germline CDR1 and CDR2: DFQATT and SNEGSKA (reference sequence). The CDR3 sequence is 14 residues long. V shed 6 bases and J shed 2 bases, with 15 bases lying between them. The CDR3 region has the DNA TGCAGTGCGGAGGGACGGCAGAACACAGATACGCAGTATTTT. Translating gives CSAEGRQNTDTQYF.

The chain combines TRBV14 with TRBJ1-2; TRBD1 is a possible D gene (5 bases). The CDR3 has 13 residues. Germline-derived CDR1 and CDR2 are SGHDN and FVKESK. The germline V and J ends were trimmed by 7 bases and 8 bases, with 17 bases remaining between them. The CDR3 loop reads CASKWGKKGGYTF. Written as DNA, the CDR3 is TGTGCCAGCAAATGGGGGAAAAAAGGAGGCTACACCTTC.

This clonotype was seen ten or more times. This chain uses TRBV7-2 with TRBJ1-2; 8 nucleotides align to TRBD1. The CDR3 runs to 14 residues. V dropped 5 bases and J dropped 5; count of bases not matched to a gene: 7. Germline CDR1 reads SGHTA; CDR2 reads FQGNSA. CDR3 nucleotides: TGTGCCAGCAGCCTAGGACAGGGCGGTTATGGCTACACCTTC. It translates to CASSLGQGGYGYTF.

The rearrangement uses TRBV29-1 and TRBJ2-5, with D unresolved. The germline gives CDR1 SQVTM, CDR2 ANQGSEA. Trimming cost V 3 bases and J 4 bases, with 6 bases left between them. The CDR3 is made up of 11 amino acids. The CDR3: CSVEVAETQYF. The CDR3 region has the DNA TGCAGCGTTGAGGTAGCAGAGACCCAGTACTTC.

This clonotype has ten or more counts. CDR3 protein: CASSMSGYSNQPQHF. The CDR3 coding sequence is TGTGCCAGTAGTATGTCTGGGTATAGCAATCAGCCCCAGCATTTT. This sequence joins TRBV19 and TRBJ1-5; no clear D. The CDR3 length is 15 residues. Per germline, CDR1 LNHDA and CDR2 SQIVND (reference sequence). V was clipped by 3 bases and J by 0 bases, with 9 bases between them.

The chain carries TRBV3-1 and TRBJ1-1; D is unresolved. Germline loops: CDR1 LGHDT, CDR2 YNNKEL (reference sequence). The CDR3 spans 15 residues. V was shortened by 2 bases and J by 12 bases, with 22 bases between the two germline ends. The CDR3 loop reads CASSQTNTNRVLTFF. CDR3 DNA: TGTGCCAGCAGCCAAACCAACACGAATAGGGTGCTGACTTTCTTT.

This clonotype was seen many times. The chain uses TRBV18 and TRBJ1-1; tentative D call: TRBD1 (5 bases). The germline V gene has CDR1 KGHSH and CDR2 LQKENI. V shed 3 bases and J shed 4 bases, with 12 bases lying between them. This CDR3 is 14 amino acids long. For the CDR3, the DNA is TGTGCCAGCTCACCTCGGCCCCAGGGCACTGAAGCTTTCTTT. Its translation: CASSPRPQGTEAFF.

In its sample, this clonotype was seen a few times. The chain links TRBV7-2 to TRBJ2-5; 10 positions match TRBD2. V shed 2 bases and J 5 bases; nucleotides not matched to a gene: 5. The CDR3 totals 15 residues. Germline CDR1 and CDR2: SGHTA and FQGNSA. CDR3 region: CASSLSGGARETQYF. The CDR3 nucleotides read TGTGCCAGCAGCTTAAGCGGGGGGGCGAGGGAGACCCAGTACTTC.

The J gene is TRBJ2-7, the V gene TRBV11-2; D uncertain. Germline V gene lookup returns CDR1 SGHAT and CDR2 FQNNGV. This CDR3 region has 16 residues. The germline V and J ends were trimmed by 3 bases and 0 bases, with 15 bases remaining between them. The chain's CDR3 is CASSFGPSDGSYEQYF. The CDR3 DNA reads as TGTGCCAGCAGCTTCGGCCCGAGCGACGGCTCCTACGAGCAGTACTTC.

This clonotype was seen only a few times. The rearrangement links TRBV6-5 to TRBJ1-1; unclear D gene. This CDR3 contains 13 residues. V was shortened by 5 bases and J by 9 bases, with 16 bases between the two germline ends. CDR1 is MNHEY and CDR2 is SVGAGI in the germline V gene. The CDR3: CASSLSAQVQAFF. In DNA form, the CDR3 reads TGTGCCAGCAGTCTCTCCGCGCAAGTCCAAGCTTTCTTT.

This clonotype was recorded at least ten times. This chain links TRBV29-1 with TRBJ2-3; 9 nucleotides align to TRBD2. The CDR3 sequence is 14 residues long. Germline V gene lookup returns CDR1 SQVTM and CDR2 ANQGSEA. The ends lost 4 bases at V and 4 bases at J; junction bases unmatched: 6. The DNA of the CDR3 is TGCAGCGTTGCAACGGGACTAGCAGCAGATACGCAGTATTTT. It specifies CSVATGLAADTQYF.

The chain couples TRBV13 to TRBJ2-5; D unresolved. The germline V gene encodes CDR1 PRHDT and CDR2 FYEKMQ (reference sequence). The length of the CDR3 is 11 residues. Trimming shortened V by 5 bases and J by 9 bases, and 10 bases separated the two germline ends. This CDR3 is CASSARSAQYF. The CDR3 DNA is TGTGCCAGCAGCGCCCGTAGTGCCCAGTACTTC.

The chain carries TRBV7-2 and TRBJ2-3; D tentatively fits TRBD1 or TRBD2 (5 bases each). CDR1 is SGHTA, CDR2 FQGNSA, per germline. Trimming took 0 bases from V and 4 from J, leaving 11 bases between them. CDR3 length: 15 residues. CDR3 in amino acids: CASSLARMGADTQYF. The CDR3 region has the DNA TGTGCCAGCAGCTTAGCCAGGATGGGGGCAGATACGCAGTATTTT.

This clonotype came up a few times. The rearrangement uses TRBV6-2 or TRBV6-3 and TRBJ2-1; no clear D. The germline V gene encodes CDR1 MNHEY and CDR2 SVGEGT. The CDR3 totals 13 residues. Trimming took 1 base from V and 4 from J, leaving 5 bases between them. CDR3 region: CASSYLGYNEQFF. The CDR3 region has the DNA TGTGCCAGCAGTTACTTGGGATACAATGAGCAGTTCTTC.

V usage is TRBV7-9 and J usage is TRBJ1-1; 9 bases agree with TRBD1. Germline V gene lookup returns CDR1 SEHNR and CDR2 FQNEAQ (reference sequence). V shed 1 base and J 6 bases; nucleotides not matched to a gene: 6. The CDR3 extends over 15 amino acids. CDR3 loop: CASSLGGTGLSEAFF. The CDR3 nucleotides read TGTGCCAGCAGCTTAGGTGGGACAGGGTTATCTGAAGCTTTCTTT.

This clonotype appeared many times. The V gene is TRBV6-2 or TRBV6-3, the J gene TRBJ2-2, with TRBD1 matching over 7 bases. The CDR3 has 14 residues. V lost 6 bases, J lost 4 bases, and 5 bases stayed unmatched. Germline V gene sequence: CDR1 MNHEY, CDR2 SVGEGT. The CDR3 reads CASRPTGVTGELFF. The CDR3 DNA reads as TGTGCCAGCAGACCCACAGGGGTCACCGGGGAGCTGTTTTTT.

This chain links TRBV6-5 with TRBJ2-7; D is unresolved. Germline-derived CDR1 and CDR2 are MNHEY and SVGAGI. The CDR3 runs to 14 residues. The V gene lost 2 bases and the J gene lost 2 bases, with 10 bases spanning the gap. The CDR3 loop is CASSYMGGAYEQYF. In DNA, the CDR3 is TGTGCCAGCAGTTACATGGGCGGTGCCTACGAGCAGTACTTC.

The chain has TRBV7-6 and TRBJ2-1; 11 bases match TRBD2. Per the germline V gene, CDR1 is SGHVS and CDR2 is FNYEAQ. V dropped 5 bases and J dropped 9; count of bases not matched to a gene: 6. The CDR3 loop spans 14 amino acids. The CDR3 sequence: CASSRSGGASEQFF. CDR3 nucleotides: TGTGCCAGCAGCCGTAGCGGGGGGGCCTCTGAGCAGTTCTTC. Full variable domain (missing parts from reference TRBV7-6 and TRBJ2-1): GAGVSQSPRYKVTKRGQDVALRCDPISGHVSLYWYRQALGQGPEFLTYFNYEAQQDKSGLPNDRFSAERPEGSISTLTIQRTEQRDSAMYRCASSRSGGASEQFFGPGTRLTVL.

This chain connects TRBV12-3 or TRBV12-4 to TRBJ1-1; D is possibly TRBD1 (6 bases). V lost 2 bases and J lost 3, with 10 bases in between. The CDR3 runs 14 residues. For the CDR3, the DNA is TGTGCCAGCAGTTTAAGGGCAGGGGACACTGAAGCTTTCTTT. Amino acid sequence: CASSLRAGDTEAFF.

This clonotype appeared a few times. The J gene is TRBJ2-1, the V gene TRBV7-2; no clear D gene. CDR1 is SGHTA, CDR2 FQGNSA, per germline. CDR3 size: 16 residues. V dropped 1 base and J dropped 4 bases, with 14 bases sitting between them. CDR3 bases: TGTGCCAGCAGCTTAGAGCGAGATTCAGCTTACAATGAGCAGTTCTTC. The encoded protein is CASSLERDSAYNEQFF. Using reference TRBV7-2 and TRBJ2-1 for the parts outside the CDR3, the full variable domain is GAGVSQSPSNKVTEKGKDVELRCDPISGHTALYWYRQSLGQGLEFLIYFQGNSAPDKSGLPSDRFSAERTGGSVSTLTIQRTQQEDSAVYLCASSLERDSAYNEQFFGPGTRLTVL.

A word on this clonotype: Its ends do not fully match the called genes, so a read error is possible. V is TRBV2 and J is TRBJ2-1; 16 positions match TRBD2. Per the germline V gene, CDR1 is SNHLY and CDR2 is FYNNEI. The CDR3 loop spans 18 amino acids. The CDR3 region has the DNA TGTGCCTGCAGGCAGGGACTAGCGGGGGGGCCTGGCTACAATGAGCAGTTCTTC. Encoded protein: CACRQGLAGGPGYNEQFF.

This clonotype was observed many times. V usage is TRBV6-2 or TRBV6-3 and J usage is TRBJ2-7; no clear D gene. Trimming removed 6 bases at V and 1 base at J, with 16 bases between. The CDR3 length is 15 residues. CDR1 and CDR2 (germline): MNHEY, SVGEGT. The DNA for the CDR3 is TGTGCCAGCAGCCCCCTTGGGGAAGAATCCTACGAGCAGTACGTC. Amino acid sequence: CASSPLGEESYEQYV.